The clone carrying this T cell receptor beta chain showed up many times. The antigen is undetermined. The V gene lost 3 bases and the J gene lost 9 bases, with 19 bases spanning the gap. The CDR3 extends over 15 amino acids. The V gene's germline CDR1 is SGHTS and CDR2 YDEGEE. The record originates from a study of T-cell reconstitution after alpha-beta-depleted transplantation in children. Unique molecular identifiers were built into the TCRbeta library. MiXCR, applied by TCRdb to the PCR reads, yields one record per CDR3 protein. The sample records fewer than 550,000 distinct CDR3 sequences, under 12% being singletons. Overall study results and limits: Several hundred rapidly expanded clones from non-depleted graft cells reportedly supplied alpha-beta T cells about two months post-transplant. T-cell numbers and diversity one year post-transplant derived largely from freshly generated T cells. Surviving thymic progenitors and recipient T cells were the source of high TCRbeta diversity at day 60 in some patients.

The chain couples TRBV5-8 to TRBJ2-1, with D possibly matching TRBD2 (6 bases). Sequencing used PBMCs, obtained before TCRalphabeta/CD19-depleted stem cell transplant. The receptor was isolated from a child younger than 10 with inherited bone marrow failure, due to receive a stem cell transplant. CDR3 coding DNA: TGTGCCAGCAGCTCGGACCCGGGAGTGATGCGTGAGCAGTTCTTC. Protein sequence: CASSSDPGVMREQFF.